This TCR beta chain was recovered during a study of T cell therapy after organ transplantation. Overall study context: Therapy products were autologous CMV-specific T cells, peptide-expanded for approximately 14 days. Findings and caveats of the study: Lower pretherapy CD8 clonality went with larger post-therapy fold change.

Notes on this clone: The antigen remains undetermined.

Clones were read by immunoSEQ multiplex PCR, and TCRdb kept only the in-frame ones, dropping some. Of more than 2,500 clones in the sample, approximately 81% are singletons; the top ten hold about two fifths. Time point reported: 4-8 weeks after completion of therapy. Germline CDR1 reads SGHVS; CDR2 reads FQNEAQ. The CDR3 sequence is 15 residues long. The V end was cut by 5 bases, the J end by 11 bases, with 22 bases between. The chain recombines TRBV7-8 with TRBJ1-5; D is ambiguous. The sample in question was CD8+ T cells from blood, obtained after autologous CMV-specific T cell therapy. The clonotype was recovered from a human patient who had received a solid organ transplant and had CMV disease. The graft donor may have contributed some T cells. CDR3 nucleotide sequence: TGTGCCAGCAGCCGATCCGGCAAGCCTTTGTGGACCCAGCATTTT. It translates to CASSRSGKPLWTQHF.